What follows describes a single TCR beta chain. The data were produced by immunoSEQ multiplex PCR, yet TCRdb's version contains in-frame clones alone and is incomplete. The sample holds roughly 250,000 clones; approximately 86% are singletons and the top ten take roughly 0.94%. Seattle participants joined during active infection and were tracked over time. The data belong to a study of blood T cell repertoires in COVID-19. As for the study in general: Samples taken during acute and convalescent COVID-19 were collected in the United States, Italy and Spain. Sample material is recorded as cDNA or gDNA derived from T cells, B-cell-depleted T cells, or PBMCs.

Specimen: peripheral blood. This sequence originates from a human donor with COVID-19, enrolled during active disease. The donor label of this sample is uncertain.

CDR3 nucleotide sequence: TGTGCCAGCAGTTCTCCGACAGGGGGGGCGAACACCGGGGAGCTGTTTTTT. Residues: CASSSPTGGANTGELFF. The chain links TRBV7-9 to TRBJ2-2; 9 nucleotides match TRBD1. This CDR3 is 17 amino acids long. V shed 6 bases, J shed 0 bases, and the junction held 8 bases outside the gene matches. Germline CDR1 reads SEHNR; CDR2 reads FQNEAQ (reference sequence).